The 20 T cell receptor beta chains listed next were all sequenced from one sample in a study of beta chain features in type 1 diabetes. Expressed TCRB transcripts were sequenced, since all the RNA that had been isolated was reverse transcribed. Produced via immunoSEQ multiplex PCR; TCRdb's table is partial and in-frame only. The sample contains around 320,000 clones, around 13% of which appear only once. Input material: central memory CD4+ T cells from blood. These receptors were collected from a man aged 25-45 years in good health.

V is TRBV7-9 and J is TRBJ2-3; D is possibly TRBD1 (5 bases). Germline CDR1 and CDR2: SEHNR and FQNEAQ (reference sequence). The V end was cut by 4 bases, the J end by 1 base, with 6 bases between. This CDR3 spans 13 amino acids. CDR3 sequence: CASSWGRTDTQYF. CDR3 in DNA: TGTGCCAGCAGCTGGGGCCGCACAGATACGCAGTATTTT.

The CDR3 DNA reads TGTGCCAGCACATTCGACAGTCTGGGGGATACGCAGTATTTT. It encodes CASTFDSLGDTQYF. V gene TRBV7-2 combines with J gene TRBJ2-3; the D gene is possibly TRBD1 (5 bases). The germline V gene encodes CDR1 SGHTA and CDR2 FQGNSA. Trimming shortened V by 7 bases and J by 6 bases, and 17 bases separated the two germline ends. This CDR3 has 14 residues. The variable domain in full, with the rest retrieved from reference TRBV7-2 and TRBJ2-3, is GAGVSQSPSNKVTEKGKDVELRCDPISGHTALYWYRQSLGQGLEFLIYFQGNSAPDKSGLPSDRFSAERTGGSVSTLTIQRTQQEDSAVYLCASTFDSLGDTQYFGPGTRLTVL.

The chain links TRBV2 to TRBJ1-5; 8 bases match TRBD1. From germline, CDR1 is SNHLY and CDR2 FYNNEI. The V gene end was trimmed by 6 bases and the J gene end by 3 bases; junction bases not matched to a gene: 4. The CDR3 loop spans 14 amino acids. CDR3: CASSGQGINQPQHF. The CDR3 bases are TGTGCCAGCAGCGGACAGGGAATCAATCAGCCCCAGCATTTT.

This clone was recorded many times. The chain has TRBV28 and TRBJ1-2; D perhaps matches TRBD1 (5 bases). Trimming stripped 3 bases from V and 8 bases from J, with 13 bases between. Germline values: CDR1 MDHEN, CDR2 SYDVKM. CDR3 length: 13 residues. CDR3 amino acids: CASSLVGERGYTF. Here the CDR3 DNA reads TGTGCCAGCAGTTTGGTAGGGGAGAGAGGCTACACCTTC.

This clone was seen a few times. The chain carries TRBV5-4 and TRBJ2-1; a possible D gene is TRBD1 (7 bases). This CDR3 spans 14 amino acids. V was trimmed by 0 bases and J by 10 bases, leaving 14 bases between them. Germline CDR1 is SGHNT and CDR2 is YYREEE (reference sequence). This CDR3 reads CASSLDQGGGEQFF. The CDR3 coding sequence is TGTGCCAGCAGCTTGGACCAGGGGGGAGGCGAGCAGTTCTTC.

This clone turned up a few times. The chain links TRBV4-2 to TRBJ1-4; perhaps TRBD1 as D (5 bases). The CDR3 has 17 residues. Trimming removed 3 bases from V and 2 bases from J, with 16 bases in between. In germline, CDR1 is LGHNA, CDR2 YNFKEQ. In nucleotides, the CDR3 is TGTGCCAGCAGCCAGTCTCCTGGGGGGGTCACTAATGAAAAACTGTTTTTT. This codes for CASSQSPGGVTNEKLFF.

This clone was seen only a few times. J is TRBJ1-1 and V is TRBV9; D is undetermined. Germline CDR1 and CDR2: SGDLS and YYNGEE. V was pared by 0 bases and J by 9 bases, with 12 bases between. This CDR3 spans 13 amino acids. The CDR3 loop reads CASSVVGEAKAFF. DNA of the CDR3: TGTGCCAGCAGCGTAGTTGGGGAAGCCAAAGCTTTCTTT.

CDR3 nucleotides: TGTGCCAGCAGCGCCCGCGAGACCCAGTACTTC. It codes for CASSARETQYF. V usage is TRBV7-6 and J usage is TRBJ2-5; D call uncertain. The CDR3 sequence is 11 residues long. From germline, CDR1 is SGHVS and CDR2 FNYEAQ. V was cut by 5 bases and J by 5 bases, with 6 bases left in between.

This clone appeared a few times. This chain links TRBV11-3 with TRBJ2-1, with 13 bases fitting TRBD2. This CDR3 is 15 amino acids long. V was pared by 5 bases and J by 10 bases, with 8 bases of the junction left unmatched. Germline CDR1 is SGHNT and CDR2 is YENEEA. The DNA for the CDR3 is TGTGCCAGCAGCCCCCGGACTAGCGGGAGTCGAGAGCAGTTCTTC. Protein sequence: CASSPRTSGSREQFF.

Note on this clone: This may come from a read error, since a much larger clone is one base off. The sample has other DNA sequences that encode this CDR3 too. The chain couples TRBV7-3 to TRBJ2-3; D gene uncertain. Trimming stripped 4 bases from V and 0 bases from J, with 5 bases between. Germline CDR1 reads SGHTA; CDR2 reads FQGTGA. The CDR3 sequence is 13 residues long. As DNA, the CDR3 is TGTGCCAGCAGCTCGTACAGCACAGATACGCAGTATTTT. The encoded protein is CASSSYSTDTQYF.

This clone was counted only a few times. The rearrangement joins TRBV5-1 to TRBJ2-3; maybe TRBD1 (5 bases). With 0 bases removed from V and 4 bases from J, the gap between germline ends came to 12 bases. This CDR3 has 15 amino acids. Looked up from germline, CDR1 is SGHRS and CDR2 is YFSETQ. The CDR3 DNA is TGCGCCAGCAGCTTGGGGACCTGGGGCCCAGATACGCAGTATTTT. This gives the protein CASSLGTWGPDTQYF.

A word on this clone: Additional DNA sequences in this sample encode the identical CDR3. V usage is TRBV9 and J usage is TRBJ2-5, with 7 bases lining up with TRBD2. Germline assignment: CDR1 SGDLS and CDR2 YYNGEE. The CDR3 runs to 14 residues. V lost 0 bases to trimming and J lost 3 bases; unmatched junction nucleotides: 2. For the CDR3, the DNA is TGTGCCAGCAGCGTAGGACTAGCAGAAGAGACCCAGTACTTC. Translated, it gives CASSVGLAEETQYF.

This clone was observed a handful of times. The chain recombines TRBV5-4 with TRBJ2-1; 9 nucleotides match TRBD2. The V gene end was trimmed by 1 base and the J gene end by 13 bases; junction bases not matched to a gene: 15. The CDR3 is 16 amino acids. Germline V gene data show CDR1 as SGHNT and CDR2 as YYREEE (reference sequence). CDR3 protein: CASSLPSGGSKSPQFF. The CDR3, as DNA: TGTGCCAGCAGCTTGCCCAGCGGGGGGTCCAAGTCCCCTCAGTTCTTC.

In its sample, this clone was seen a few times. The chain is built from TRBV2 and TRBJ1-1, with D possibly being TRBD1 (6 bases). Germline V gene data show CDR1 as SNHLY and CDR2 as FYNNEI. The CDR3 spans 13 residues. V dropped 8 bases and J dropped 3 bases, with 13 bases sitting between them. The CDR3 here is CASLQEGDTEAFF. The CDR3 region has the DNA TGTGCCAGCCTGCAGGAGGGGGACACTGAAGCTTTCTTT.

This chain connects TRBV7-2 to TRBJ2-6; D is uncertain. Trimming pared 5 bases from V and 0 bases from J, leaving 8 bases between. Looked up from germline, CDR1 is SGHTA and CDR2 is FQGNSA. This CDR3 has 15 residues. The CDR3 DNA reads TGTGCCAGCAGCGCGGCCTTCTCTGGGGCCAACGTCCTGACTTTC. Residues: CASSAAFSGANVLTF. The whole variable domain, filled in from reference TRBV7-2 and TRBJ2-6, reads GAGVSQSPSNKVTEKGKDVELRCDPISGHTALYWYRQSLGQGLEFLIYFQGNSAPDKSGLPSDRFSAERTGGSVSTLTIQRTQQEDSAVYLCASSAAFSGANVLTFGAGSRLTVL.

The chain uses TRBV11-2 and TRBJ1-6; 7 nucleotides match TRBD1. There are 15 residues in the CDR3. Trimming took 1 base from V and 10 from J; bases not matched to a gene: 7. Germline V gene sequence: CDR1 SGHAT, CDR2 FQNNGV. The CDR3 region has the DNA TGTGCCAGCAGCTTAGGCATGACAGGGAGATCACCCCTCCACTTT. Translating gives CASSLGMTGRSPLHF.

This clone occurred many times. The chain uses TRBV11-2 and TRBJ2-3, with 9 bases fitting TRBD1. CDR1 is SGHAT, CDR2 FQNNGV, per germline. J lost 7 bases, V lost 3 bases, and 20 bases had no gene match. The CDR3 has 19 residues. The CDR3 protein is CASSFGGVIGTGKDYTQYF. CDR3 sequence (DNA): TGTGCCAGCAGCTTTGGAGGCGTAATTGGGACAGGGAAAGACTATACGCAGTATTTT.

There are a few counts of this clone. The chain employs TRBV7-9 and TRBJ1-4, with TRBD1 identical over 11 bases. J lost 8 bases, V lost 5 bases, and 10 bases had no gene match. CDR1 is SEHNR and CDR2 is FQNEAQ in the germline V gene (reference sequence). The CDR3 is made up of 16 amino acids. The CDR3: CASSLPSGQGAEKLFF. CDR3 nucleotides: TGTGCCAGCAGCCTACCCTCAGGACAGGGGGCGGAAAAACTGTTTTTT.

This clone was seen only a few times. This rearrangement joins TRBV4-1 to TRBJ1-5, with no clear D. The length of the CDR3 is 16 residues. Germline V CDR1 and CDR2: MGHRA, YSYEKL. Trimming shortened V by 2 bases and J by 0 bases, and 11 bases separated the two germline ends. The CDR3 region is CASSQSPSYSNQPQHF. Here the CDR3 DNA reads TGCGCCAGCAGCCAATCCCCGTCCTATAGCAATCAGCCCCAGCATTTT.

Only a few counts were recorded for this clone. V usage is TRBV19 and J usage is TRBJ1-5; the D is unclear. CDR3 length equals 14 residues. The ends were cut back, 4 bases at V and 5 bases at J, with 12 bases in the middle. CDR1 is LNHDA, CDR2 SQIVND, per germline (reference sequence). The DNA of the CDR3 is TGTGCCAGTAGTAAGGCGGCCAGCGATCAGCCCCAGCATTTT. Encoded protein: CASSKAASDQPQHF.